One sample yielded the 26 T cell receptor beta chains listed below, sequenced in a study of T cell responses to AZD1222 COVID-19 vaccine. Only in-frame clones appear in the TCRdb table, and some are missing; sequencing was by immunoSEQ multiplex PCR. The table lists about 99,000 clones, less than 95% of them singletons. This material consisted of peripheral blood, taken on day 0 of AZD1222 vaccination. These receptors were obtained from an adult in good health.

The V and J genes are TRBV19 and TRBJ1-1; TRBD1 is a possible D gene (6 bases). The CDR3 contains 17 residues. Germline CDR1 is LNHDA and CDR2 is SQIVND (reference sequence). Between the trimmed V and J ends, which lost 2 bases and 4 bases, there was a span of 20 bases. CDR3 sequence reads: CASSISEQGAHGTEAFF. In nucleotides, the CDR3 is TGTGCCAGTAGTATATCGGAACAGGGTGCCCATGGCACTGAAGCTTTCTTT. Based on the CDR3 plus reference TRBV19 and TRBJ1-1, the full variable domain is DGGITQSPKYLFRKEGQNVTLSCEQNLNHDAMYWYRQDPGQGLRLIYYSQIVNDFQKGDIAEGYSVSREKKESFPLTVTSAQKNPTAFYLCASSISEQGAHGTEAFFGQGTRLTVV.

The rearrangement uses TRBV3-1 (or the pseudogene TRBV3-2) and TRBJ2-7; no firm D call. Germline CDR1 reads LGHDT; CDR2 reads YNNKEL (reference sequence). The CDR3 is made up of 11 amino acids. Trimming pared 2 bases from V and 5 bases from J, leaving 4 bases between. The CDR3 is CASSQLDEQYF. The CDR3 region has the DNA TGTGCCAGCAGCCAATTGGACGAGCAGTACTTC.

This rearrangement joins TRBV7-2 to TRBJ2-5; D ambiguous. Germline V CDR1 and CDR2: SGHTA, FQGNSA. The CDR3 covers 12 residues. Trimming stripped 0 bases from V and 4 bases from J, with 3 bases between. CDR3 loop: CASSLAPETQYF. CDR3 nucleotide sequence: TGTGCCAGCAGCTTAGCGCCAGAGACCCAGTACTTC.

V usage is TRBV6-5 and J usage is TRBJ2-7; 10 positions agree with TRBD1. CDR3 length: 15 residues. V lost 6 bases and J lost 4; bases outside the gene matches: 9. In germline, CDR1 is MNHEY, CDR2 SVGAGI. CDR3 in amino acids: CASRAATGQGYEQYF. The CDR3 nucleotides read TGTGCCAGCAGAGCCGCGACGGGACAGGGGTACGAGCAGTACTTC.

The V call is TRBV19, the J call TRBJ1-5, with D possibly matching TRBD1 (6 bases). There are 16 residues in the CDR3. The germline V and J ends were trimmed by 3 bases and 1 base, with 13 bases remaining between them. CDR1 and CDR2 from the germline V gene are LNHDA and SQIVND (reference sequence). CDR3 loop: CASSISTGRSNQPQHF. The DNA of the CDR3 is TGTGCCAGTAGTATCTCCACAGGGAGAAGCAATCAGCCCCAGCATTTT.

This chain uses TRBV30 with TRBJ1-1; tentative D call: TRBD1 (6 bases). Germline V gene lookup returns CDR1 GTSNPN and CDR2 SVGIG (reference sequence). V shed 4 bases and J shed 5 bases, with 17 bases lying between them. CDR3 length equals 14 residues. The CDR3 DNA sequence: TGTGCCTGGACCCGTGGGGGGCTTGAAACTGAAGCTTTCTTT. It encodes CAWTRGGLETEAFF.

This clone has a handful of counts. The chain combines TRBV6-2 or TRBV6-3 with TRBJ2-5; D remains ambiguous. The CDR3 totals 15 residues. CDR1 is MNHEY, CDR2 SVGEGT, per germline. V lost 0 bases, J lost 5 bases, and 13 bases lay in between. The chain's CDR3 is CASSYSSGIGETQYF. As DNA, the CDR3 is TGTGCCAGCAGTTACTCGAGTGGCATTGGGGAGACCCAGTACTTC.

As for this clone: The sample has other DNA sequences that encode this CDR3 too. The chain has TRBV7-2 and TRBJ2-7; D call uncertain. V was trimmed by 1 base and J by 5 bases, leaving 6 bases between them. The CDR3 runs 12 residues. The germline V gene encodes CDR1 SGHTA and CDR2 FQGNSA. The CDR3 region is CASSLVGNEQYF. The CDR3, as DNA: TGTGCCAGCAGCTTAGTGGGCAACGAGCAGTACTTC.

The V and J genes are TRBV4-2 and TRBJ2-5, with D perhaps matching TRBD1 (6 bases). The closer fit of TRBJ2-7 to the DNA end suggests the J call may be wrong. CDR1 and CDR2 from the germline V gene are LGHNA and YNFKEQ. This CDR3 comprises 15 residues. As DNA, the CDR3 is TGTGCCAGCAGCCAAGGTCCAGACAGGACCTACGAGCAGTACTTC. Protein: CASSQGPDRTYEQYF.

The gene calls are TRBV6-1 and TRBJ2-7; possible D gene TRBD1, 5 bases. Germline CDR1 is MNHNS and CDR2 is SASEGT. This CDR3 is built from 16 residues. Trimming took off 0 bases at V and 6 bases at J, with 18 bases between the two ends. As DNA, the CDR3 is TGTGCCAGCAGTGAAGCGCAGGGTATTTTGGGTATCGAGCAGTACTTC. Protein product: CASSEAQGILGIEQYF.

CDR3 protein: CASSLIGGAADTQYF. CDR3 nucleotide sequence: TGTGCCAGCAGCTTGATCGGGGGCGCGGCAGATACGCAGTATTTT. V usage is TRBV5-5 and J usage is TRBJ2-3; either TRBD1 or TRBD2 may fit D (6 bases each). This CDR3 is 15 amino acids long. V shed 1 base and J shed 4 bases, with 13 bases lying between them. Germline V CDR1 and CDR2: SGHKS, YYEKEE (reference sequence).

The V gene is TRBV19, the J gene TRBJ1-5; 12 bases match TRBD1. J was trimmed by 1 base and V by 4 bases; bases with no gene match: 8. CDR1 and CDR2 from the germline V gene are LNHDA and SQIVND (reference sequence). The CDR3 extends over 18 amino acids. CDR3 DNA sequence: TGTGCCAGTAGTACTCCCCACGGGACAGGGGGCAGCAATCAGCCCCAGCATTTT. Amino acid sequence: CASSTPHGTGGSNQPQHF.

The chain has TRBV12-5 and TRBJ2-1, with a possible D match to TRBD1 (5 bases). CDR1 is LGHNT and CDR2 is FRNRAP in the germline V gene. The V gene lost 9 bases and the J gene lost 9 bases, with 12 bases spanning the gap. The CDR3 totals 11 residues. CDR3 DNA sequence: TGTGCTAGCCAGGGTTGGAGTGAGCAGTTCTTC. It codes for CASQGWSEQFF.

The chain is built from TRBV9 and TRBJ1-1; D is unclear. The CDR3 consists of 14 residues. Trimming cost V 0 bases and J 0 bases, with 6 bases left between them. The germline gives CDR1 SGDLS, CDR2 YYNGEE. The CDR3 loop is CASSVENLNTEAFF. CDR3 coding DNA: TGTGCCAGCAGCGTAGAAAATCTGAACACTGAAGCTTTCTTT. The whole variable domain, filled in from reference TRBV9 and TRBJ1-1, reads DSGVTQTPKHLITATGQRVTLRCSPRSGDLSVYWYQQSLDQGLQFLIQYYNGEERAKGNILERFSAQQFPDLHSELNLSSLELGDSALYFCASSVENLNTEAFFGQGTRLTVV.

The chain joins TRBV5-1 to TRBJ1-1, with a weak D call TRBD1 (5 bases). V was trimmed by 5 bases and J by 1 base, leaving 9 bases between them. This CDR3 has 13 residues. Germline-derived CDR1 and CDR2 are SGHRS and YFSETQ. The CDR3 DNA sequence: TGCGCCAGCAGGCCACAGGAGAACACTGAAGCTTTCTTT. Translating it yields CASRPQENTEAFF.

The chain joins TRBV6-2 or TRBV6-3 to TRBJ2-7; 7 positions match TRBD2. The V segment lost 4 bases and the J segment 5 bases; nucleotides outside the gene matches: 11. Germline V lookup: CDR1 MNHEY, CDR2 SVGEGT. The CDR3 covers 15 residues. CDR3 nucleotide sequence: TGTGCCAGCAGTTCGCAAACCTCGGGGAGGGACGAGCAGTACTTC. Protein sequence: CASSSQTSGRDEQYF.

The CDR3 coding sequence is TGCGCCAGCAGCCCGGGACAGGGGGTCGGGGAGCTGTTTTTT. It specifies CASSPGQGVGELFF. The V gene is TRBV5-1, the J gene TRBJ2-2; TRBD1 agrees at 11 bases. Losses at the gene ends were 4 bases for V and 7 bases for J; bases not matched to a gene: 3. The CDR3 has 14 amino acids. Germline V gene sequence: CDR1 SGHRS, CDR2 YFSETQ.

As regards this clone: An end of the junction does not agree with germline; a read error may underlie this. The rearrangement uses TRBV12-3 or TRBV12-4 and TRBJ2-3; 9 bases line up with TRBD2. The CDR3 totals 12 residues. Here the CDR3 reads CASRGTSTPPIF. Here the CDR3 DNA reads TGTGCCAGCAGGGGGACTAGCACTCCCCCAATATTT.

A single count supports this clone. This sequence joins TRBV4-1 and TRBJ1-1; D is possibly TRBD1 (5 bases). CDR1 is MGHRA, CDR2 YSYEKL, per germline. The CDR3 extends over 16 amino acids. V lost 0 bases and J 6 bases, leaving 17 bases between the germline ends. In nucleotides, the CDR3 is TGCGCCAGCAGCCAAGAGATGGCAAAATTGGGGCCTGAAGCTTTCTTT. Translated, it gives CASSQEMAKLGPEAFF.

In this sample, this clone turned up once. J is TRBJ2-2 and V is TRBV28, with D perhaps TRBD1 or TRBD2 (5 bases each). This CDR3 comprises 12 residues. Trimming removed 6 bases from V and 9 bases from J, with 11 bases in between. Germline V gene data show CDR1 as MDHEN and CDR2 as SYDVKM. DNA of the CDR3: TGTGCCAGCAGGGGACCTGTGCGGGAGCTGTTTTTT. Protein: CASRGPVRELFF.

The chain is built from TRBV7-9 and TRBJ2-6, with D uncertain. Deletions cut 3 bases from V and 0 bases from J, with 0 bases between. The CDR3 is 13 residues long. The germline CDR1 and CDR2 sequences are SEHNR and FQNEAQ (reference sequence). CDR3 DNA sequence: TGTGCCAGCAGCTTCTCTGGGGCCAACGTCCTGACTTTC. Protein: CASSFSGANVLTF.

This chain uses TRBV9 with TRBJ2-3; 8 nucleotides match TRBD2. In germline, CDR1 is SGDLS, CDR2 YYNGEE. V shed 3 bases and J 5 bases; nucleotides not matched to a gene: 17. CDR3 length: 18 amino acids. This CDR3 is CASSAPMSGGVFRDTQYF. The CDR3 DNA follows: TGTGCCAGCAGCGCGCCGATGTCCGGGGGGGTATTTAGAGATACGCAGTATTTT.

Here the CDR3 DNA reads TGTGCCAGCAGTTACTCGAACGTGGGCTACGAGCAGTACTTC. Protein product: CASSYSNVGYEQYF. The V gene is TRBV6-5, the J gene TRBJ2-7; no firm D call. Trimming cost V 0 bases and J 3 bases, with 9 bases left between them. The germline CDR1 and CDR2 sequences are MNHEY and SVGAGI. The CDR3 covers 14 residues.

This sequence joins TRBV27 and TRBJ1-2; TRBD1 matches at 7 bases. This CDR3 contains 13 residues. The junction had 8 bases not matched to a gene; V was cut back by 6 bases and J by 7 bases. Per the germline V gene, CDR1 is MNHEY and CDR2 is SMNVEV (reference sequence). CDR3 sequence (DNA): TGTGCCAGCAGGCGGACAGGCTTGACTGGCTACACCTTC. It specifies CASRRTGLTGYTF.

The chain has TRBV4-1 and TRBJ2-7; 11 bases agree with TRBD1. The CDR3 is 15 residues long. The germline V gene encodes CDR1 MGHRA and CDR2 YSYEKL. V dropped 5 bases and J dropped 0; count of bases not matched to a gene: 3. Here the CDR3 DNA reads TGCGCCAGCAGCTGGGACAGGGGGGTCTCCTACGAGCAGTACTTC. Translating it yields CASSWDRGVSYEQYF.

About this clone: The germline gene is not matched at one end of the junction; a read error may be the cause. The J gene is TRBJ2-3, the V gene TRBV10-1, with 7 bases identical to TRBD1. The CDR3 is made up of 14 amino acids. Looked up from germline, CDR1 is WNHNN and CDR2 is SYGVQD (reference sequence). The CDR3 nucleotides are TGCGCCAGCCGTGAGGGGGCTAGCACAGATACGCAGTATTTT. Protein sequence: CASREGASTDTQYF.